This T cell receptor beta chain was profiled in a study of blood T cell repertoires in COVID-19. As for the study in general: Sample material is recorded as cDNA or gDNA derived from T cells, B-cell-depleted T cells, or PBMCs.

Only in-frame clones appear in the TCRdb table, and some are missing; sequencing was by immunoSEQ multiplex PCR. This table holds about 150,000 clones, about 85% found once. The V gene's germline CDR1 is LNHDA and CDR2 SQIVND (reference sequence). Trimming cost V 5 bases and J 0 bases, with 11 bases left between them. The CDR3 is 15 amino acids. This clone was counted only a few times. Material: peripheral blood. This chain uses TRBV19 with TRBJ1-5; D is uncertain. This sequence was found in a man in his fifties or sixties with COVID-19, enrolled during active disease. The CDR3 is CASSESYNSNQPQHF. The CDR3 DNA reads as TGTGCCAGTAGTGAGTCGTATAATAGCAATCAGCCCCAGCATTTT.